This T cell receptor (beta chain) was captured in a study of blood T cells in healthy people across ages. Study outcomes and limitations: The study lacked donor CMV status, which possibly confounded expanded clonotype changes. A roughly linear fall in TCR beta diversity per million T cells was seen with increasing age.

A word on this clonotype: The target antigen is unknown. At one end, the junction sequence differs from germline, possibly due to a read error.

Germline assignment: CDR1 MGHRA and CDR2 YSYEKL. The CDR3 is 18 residues long. Combining a sample-barcoded 5' primer with a J-beta primer mix, a second PCR ran for roughly 7 to 12 cycles. In TCRdb, the 5' RACE reads were re-called with MiXCR into one record per CDR3 protein. The sample lists about 1.4 million distinct CDR3 sequences, 45% to 70% occurring once. Russia was home to the donors, healthy Caucasian individuals aged about 6 to 100. Every donor gave 9 to 10 milliliters of peripheral blood. This TCR derives from a man aged 18 to 35 in good health. Sequencing was performed on blood. J is TRBJ2-5 and V is TRBV4-1, with 9 positions matching TRBD1. Matching the DNA end better, TRBJ2-7 makes the J call doubtful. The CDR3 bases are TGCACCAGCAGCCAAGATTGGTTTTGGGGACAGGGCGGACACGAGCAGTACTTC. Protein sequence: CTSSQDWFWGQGGHEQYF.